This T cell receptor (beta chain) was documented in a study of cytomegalovirus exposure and HLA in healthy donors. The wider study: An earlier analysis found 95 million to 140 million unique TCR beta sequences from about 190 million T cells. Study-wide results and caveats: The only immune exposure information that was available was CMV serostatus. The study flagged roughly 150 TCR beta chains as cytomegalovirus-associated.

Trimming took 6 bases from V and 5 from J, leaving 13 bases between them. This CDR3 has 13 residues. Germline CDR1 reads MDHEN; CDR2 reads SYDVKM. This clone was counted a single time. Its target is not known. The PCR was carried out with 60 Vbeta primers and 13 Jbeta primers. Some clones are missing from TCRdb's copy, which holds only in-frame ones; the method was immunoSEQ multiplex PCR. The table shows about 190,000 clones, with over 80% occurring only once. This chain connects TRBV28 to TRBJ1-1; possibly TRBD1 for D (6 bases). The TCR originated in a man younger than 45 in good health and CMV-seronegative. Sequencing used PBMCs. The CDR3 protein is CASRPQGGTEAFF. The CDR3 DNA follows: TGTGCCAGCAGACCACAGGGCGGGACTGAAGCTTTCTTT.